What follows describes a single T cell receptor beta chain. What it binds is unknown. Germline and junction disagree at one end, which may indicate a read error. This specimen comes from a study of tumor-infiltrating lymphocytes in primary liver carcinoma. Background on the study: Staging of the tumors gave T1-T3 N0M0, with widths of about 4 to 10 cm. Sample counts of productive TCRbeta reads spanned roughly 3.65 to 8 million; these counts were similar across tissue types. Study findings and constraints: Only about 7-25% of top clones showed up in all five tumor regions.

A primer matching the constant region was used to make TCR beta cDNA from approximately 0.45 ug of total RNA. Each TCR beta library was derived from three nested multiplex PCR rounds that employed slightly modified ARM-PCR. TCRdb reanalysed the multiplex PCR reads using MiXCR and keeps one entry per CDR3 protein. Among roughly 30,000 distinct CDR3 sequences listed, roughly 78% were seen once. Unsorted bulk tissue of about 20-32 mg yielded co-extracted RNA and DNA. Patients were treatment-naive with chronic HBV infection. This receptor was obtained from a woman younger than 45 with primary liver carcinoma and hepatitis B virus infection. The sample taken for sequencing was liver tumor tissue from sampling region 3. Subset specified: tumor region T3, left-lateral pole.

The CDR3 nucleotides are TGTGCCAGCAGTTTCGAGGGGTGGCATGGGTGGAATGAACAGTTCTTC. This sequence encodes CASSFEGWHGWNEQFF. The chain recombines TRBV28 with TRBJ2-1; D tentatively fits TRBD1 or TRBD2 (5 bases each). This CDR3 contains 16 residues. CDR1 is MDHEN and CDR2 is SYDVKM in the germline V gene. The full variable domain, with the rest looked up from reference TRBV28 and TRBJ2-1, is DVKVTQSSRYLVKRTGEKVFLECVQDMDHENMFWYRQDPGLGLRLIYFSYDVKMKEKGDIPEGYSVSREKKERFSLILESASTNQTSMYLCASSFEGWHGWNEQFFGPGTRLTVL.